This record looks at one TCR beta chain sequence and its context. From RNA transcripts, TCR beta CDR3 regions were amplified. With the HTBI primer set, the TCR CDR3 went through a first round of RT-PCR. TCRdb analysed the multiplex PCR reads with MiXCR anew, one entry per CDR3 protein. This sample carries nearly 750,000 distinct CDR3 sequences, 35% of them seen once, and the ten largest clones take about a third. The sample is drawn from a study of T cells in Graves' hyperthyroidism and ophthalmopathy. It was considered stable Graves' hyperthyroidism when ophthalmopathy did not progress within 18 months. V lost 2 bases, J lost 5 bases, and 9 bases lay in between. The CDR3 totals 13 residues. Germline-derived CDR1 and CDR2 are SGHTA and FQGTGA.

The sample was blood. The sequence was obtained from a woman in her forties with Graves' hyperthyroidism. V gene TRBV7-3 combines with J gene TRBJ2-5; TRBD1 or TRBD2 may be the D gene (5 bases each). The CDR3 reads CASSLEGPETQYF. Here the CDR3 DNA reads TGTGCCAGCAGCTTAGAGGGACCGGAGACCCAGTACTTC.